This passage covers 22 T cell receptor beta chains from one sample sequenced in a study of T cell changes during pregnancy in multiple sclerosis. The repertoire was sequenced with immunoSEQ multiplex PCR; TCRdb's copy has only in-frame clones and lacks some. The sample contains just under 85,000 clones, approximately 91% of which appear only once. The material sequenced was peripheral blood, taken in the first trimester of pregnancy. The source of these receptors is a female donor with multiple sclerosis, enrolled in a pregnancy study.

The V gene is TRBV27, the J gene TRBJ2-3; TRBD2 agrees at 9 bases. V shed 3 bases, J shed 7 bases, and the junction held 17 bases outside the gene matches. Germline V gives CDR1 MNHEY, CDR2 SMNVEV (reference sequence). The CDR3 contains 18 residues. CDR3 DNA sequence: TGTGCCAGCAGTTTCCAGCGGGAGGTCACCGGGCCCCATTATACGCAGTATTTT. Its translation is CASSFQREVTGPHYTQYF.

The chain has TRBV5-5 and TRBJ2-5; 7 bases are shared with TRBD1. The CDR3 loop spans 14 amino acids. Trimming took 6 bases from V and 2 from J; bases not matched to a gene: 7. Per germline, CDR1 SGHKS and CDR2 YYEKEE (reference sequence). CDR3 sequence: CASNTRQGQETQYF. As DNA, the CDR3 is TGTGCCAGCAACACACGACAGGGACAAGAGACCCAGTACTTC.

The rearrangement uses TRBV25-1 and TRBJ1-4; a weak D match, TRBD1 (6 bases). V lost 1 base to trimming and J lost 6 bases, with 9 bases between them. Germline CDR1 MGHDK, CDR2 SYGVNS. This CDR3 has 14 amino acids. CDR3 DNA: TGTGCCAGCAGTGAATCATACAGGGATGAAAAACTGTTTTTT. It translates to CASSESYRDEKLFF.

This rearrangement joins TRBV2 to TRBJ1-3; D is unresolved. Germline loops: CDR1 SNHLY, CDR2 FYNNEI. The CDR3 has 14 amino acids. V was shortened by 3 bases and J by 1 base, with 7 bases between the two germline ends. CDR3 loop: CASSEAGSGNTIYF. The CDR3 coding sequence is TGTGCCAGCAGTGAGGCGGGGTCTGGAAACACCATATATTTT.

V is TRBV19 and J is TRBJ1-5; D possibly corresponds to TRBD1 (6 bases). Germline values: CDR1 LNHDA, CDR2 SQIVND (reference sequence). Between the trimmed V and J ends, which lost 6 bases and 4 bases, there was a span of 13 bases. The CDR3 loop spans 14 amino acids. The CDR3 here is CASRPRQVNQPQHF. CDR3 nucleotide sequence: TGTGCCAGTAGACCCCGACAGGTTAATCAGCCCCAGCATTTT.

The chain combines TRBV16 with TRBJ2-7; 8 bases are shared with TRBD1. The CDR3 is made up of 15 amino acids. Trimming cost V 1 base and J 3 bases; bases outside gene matches: 5. Per germline, CDR1 KGHSY and CDR2 FQNENV. CDR3 nucleotides: TGTGCCAGCAGCCAATTGTTCGGGACAGGCTACGAGCAGTACTTC. Its translation is CASSQLFGTGYEQYF.

V gene TRBV18 combines with J gene TRBJ1-1; TRBD1 agrees at 7 bases. There are 13 residues in the CDR3. The V segment lost 8 bases and the J segment 4 bases; nucleotides outside the gene matches: 7. Germline CDR1 is KGHSH and CDR2 is LQKENI. CDR3: CASTNRGRTEAFF. In DNA, the CDR3 is TGTGCCAGCACCAACAGGGGCCGCACTGAAGCTTTCTTT.

This clone was found once. J is TRBJ2-2 and V is TRBV11-2; perhaps TRBD2 as D (6 bases). The CDR3 runs to 13 residues. The germline gives CDR1 SGHAT, CDR2 FQNNGV. Trimming shortened V by 8 bases and J by 5 bases, and 12 bases separated the two germline ends. The CDR3 sequence: CASGTEGTGELFF. The CDR3 region has the DNA TGTGCCAGCGGGACTGAGGGGACCGGGGAGCTGTTTTTT.

The chain has TRBV19 and TRBJ1-4; D remains unclear. Per the germline V gene, CDR1 is LNHDA and CDR2 is SQIVND (reference sequence). The length of the CDR3 is 15 residues. V lost 5 bases and J 0 bases, leaving 10 bases between the germline ends. The CDR3 region is CASSPYATTNEKLFF. Written as DNA, the CDR3 is TGTGCCAGTAGTCCCTATGCCACAACTAATGAAAAACTGTTTTTT.

V and J are TRBV14 and TRBJ2-7, with no clear D. The V gene's germline CDR1 is SGHDN and CDR2 FVKESK. V was shortened by 0 bases and J by 4 bases, with 4 bases between the two germline ends. The CDR3 has 12 residues. The CDR3 nucleotides read TGTGCCAGCAGCCAAGATCATTACGAGCAGTACTTC. It translates to CASSQDHYEQYF.

The CDR3 here is CASSEQGDRSDTQYF. DNA of the CDR3: TGTGCCAGCAGTGAACAGGGGGACAGGTCAGATACGCAGTATTTT. J is TRBJ2-3 and V is TRBV2; TRBD1 matches at 8 bases. CDR3 length equals 15 residues. Trimming at V came to 2 bases and at J to 4 bases, leaving 5 bases not matched to a gene. Looked up from germline, CDR1 is SNHLY and CDR2 is FYNNEI.

V is TRBV6-1 and J is TRBJ1-5; D remains ambiguous. Germline assignment: CDR1 MNHNS and CDR2 SASEGT. The CDR3 is 14 residues long. V was cut by 3 bases and J by 5 bases, with 11 bases left in between. CDR3 sequence (DNA): TGTGCCAGCAGTGATGGAGGGAGTTATCAGCCCCAGCATTTT. Translated: CASSDGGSYQPQHF.

This sequence joins TRBV27 and TRBJ2-7, with D possibly being TRBD2 (7 bases). Trimming shortened V by 3 bases and J by 2 bases, and 14 bases separated the two germline ends. From germline, CDR1 is MNHEY and CDR2 SMNVEV (reference sequence). The CDR3 is 15 residues long. The CDR3 region is CASSLKGGGAYEQYF. The CDR3 bases are TGTGCCAGCAGTTTGAAGGGGGGGGGTGCCTACGAGCAGTACTTC.

The chain uses TRBV6-1 and TRBJ2-7; D perhaps matches TRBD1 (6 bases). Germline loops: CDR1 MNHNS, CDR2 SASEGT. Between the trimmed V and J ends, which lost 6 bases and 2 bases, there was a span of 14 bases. There are 14 residues in the CDR3. The CDR3 DNA reads as TGTGCCAGCAGCAAAGGGTCAGGGGCCTACGAGCAGTACTTC. This sequence encodes CASSKGSGAYEQYF.

The chain links TRBV7-8 to TRBJ1-5; D remains ambiguous. Germline V CDR1 and CDR2: SGHVS, FQNEAQ. The length of the CDR3 is 13 residues. V was trimmed by 6 bases and J by 2 bases, leaving 8 bases between them. Here the CDR3 DNA reads TGTGCCAGCAGTGGCGGGCGCAATCAGCCCCAGCATTTT. Residues: CASSGGRNQPQHF.

The chain has TRBV25-1 and TRBJ2-3, with D possibly TRBD2 on 5 matching bases. The ends were cut back, 5 bases at V and 0 bases at J, with 9 bases in the middle. The CDR3 spans 14 residues. Germline V gene lookup returns CDR1 MGHDK and CDR2 SYGVNS. CDR3 DNA sequence: TGTGCCAGCAGTCTGCGGACTAGCACAGATACGCAGTATTTT. Amino acids: CASSLRTSTDTQYF.

The chain uses TRBV7-2 and TRBJ1-6; D gene ambiguous. The V end was cut by 6 bases, the J end by 0 bases, with 15 bases between. Germline V lookup: CDR1 SGHTA, CDR2 FQGNSA. CDR3 length equals 17 residues. CDR3 in DNA: TGTGCCAGCAGTCGTTACCAGTTAAGCTCCTATAATTCACCCCTCCACTTT. Amino acids: CASSRYQLSSYNSPLHF.

This rearrangement joins TRBV4-3 to TRBJ2-1; D is possibly TRBD2 (5 bases). CDR1 LGHNA and CDR2 YSLEER come from the germline V gene. V was trimmed by 1 base and J by 10 bases, leaving 8 bases between them. The CDR3 length is 12 residues. CDR3 DNA sequence: TGCGCCAGCAGCCAAGCACTAGGGGAGCAGTTCTTC. Amino acid sequence: CASSQALGEQFF.

This clone was seen a single time. The chain carries TRBV7-8 and TRBJ2-7, with D perhaps matching TRBD1 (6 bases). This CDR3 has 14 amino acids. Germline-derived CDR1 and CDR2 are SGHVS and FQNEAQ. V lost 1 base and J lost 4, with 11 bases in between. The CDR3 bases are TGTGCCAGCAGCTTAGTAGAACAGGGTTACGAGCAGTACTTC. Amino acid sequence: CASSLVEQGYEQYF.

A note on this clone: One end of the junction is discordant with germline, which a read error may explain. The chain has TRBV10-3 and TRBJ2-5, with 10 bases that match TRBD1. The CDR3 consists of 14 residues. Germline V gene data show CDR1 as ENHRY and CDR2 as SYGVKD. The CDR3 coding sequence is TGTGCCGTCAGGCGGACAGGGGGGATCGAGACCCAGTACTTC. Residues: CAVRRTGGIETQYF.

This clone was observed a handful of times. The chain links TRBV7-2 to TRBJ2-5; D unclear. The CDR3 length is 12 residues. The germline CDR1 and CDR2 sequences are SGHTA and FQGNSA. V shed 2 bases and J shed 3 bases, with 4 bases lying between them. The CDR3 sequence is CASSLTEETQYF. The DNA of the CDR3 is TGTGCCAGCAGCTTAACAGAAGAGACCCAGTACTTC.

The chain links TRBV7-9 to TRBJ1-1; D not resolved. The ends were cut back, 5 bases at V and 7 bases at J, with 11 bases in the middle. The CDR3 runs to 12 residues. Germline lookup yields CDR1 SEHNR and CDR2 FQNEAQ (reference sequence). The CDR3 DNA sequence: TGTGCCAGCAGCGCAAGAACCAGTGAAGCTTTCTTT. Its translation is CASSARTSEAFF.